The clone carrying this T cell receptor (beta chain) was seen just once. Per the study methods: Cell counts per sample came from amplifying reference gene primers. The method was immunoSEQ multiplex PCR; TCRdb's version includes in-frame clones alone and lacks a portion of them. The V and J calls and clone size were taken over from that table, and D and trimming were inferred from the DNA. The sample lists around 100,000 clones; approximately 92% were seen once. This sample was taken from a study of blood T cell repertoires in COVID-19. Study-wide context: The United States, Italy and Spain provided the acute and convalescent COVID-19 samples. T cells, B-cell-depleted T cells, or PBMCs supplied cDNA or gDNA.

Seattle patients were enrolled during active infection and followed longitudinally. The V segment lost 5 bases and the J segment 4 bases; nucleotides outside the gene matches: 7. Germline V gene sequence: CDR1 MNHEY, CDR2 SMNVEV (reference sequence). The CDR3 runs to 14 residues. This sequence originates from a woman between 50 and 59 years old with COVID-19, enrolled during active disease. The sequenced sample was peripheral blood. J is TRBJ1-1 and V is TRBV27; 7 bases align to TRBD1. The CDR3 nucleotides read TGTGCCAGCAGTACCCGACAGGGCGTCACTGAAGCTTTCTTT. Encoded protein: CASSTRQGVTEAFF.